What follows are 17 T cell receptor beta chains derived from one specimen sequenced in a study of T cells in localized non-small cell lung cancer. The repertoire was sequenced with immunoSEQ multiplex PCR; TCRdb's copy has only in-frame clones and lacks some. This table holds almost 40,000 clones, roughly 88% found once. The source was peripheral blood mononuclear cells, collected before any cancer treatment. These TCRs come from a male donor aged 60 or over with stage II lung adenocarcinoma.

The genes are TRBV19 and TRBJ2-7, with D perhaps TRBD2 (7 bases). Per the germline V gene, CDR1 is LNHDA and CDR2 is SQIVND (reference sequence). This CDR3 has 15 residues. The V and J ends lost 4 bases and 4 bases respectively, with 17 bases between them. The CDR3 coding sequence is TGTGCCAGTAGTACTTCAGGGAAGGGGGGGTACGAGCAGTACTTC. Translating gives CASSTSGKGGYEQYF.

The rearrangement uses TRBV7-2 and TRBJ2-7; perhaps TRBD2 as D (5 bases). V gave up 5 bases and J gave up 4 bases, with 18 bases separating them. Germline V CDR1 and CDR2: SGHTA, FQGNSA. This CDR3 contains 15 residues. The CDR3 nucleotides read TGTGCCAGCAGCCCCCCGCGGGCCGTCCATTACGAGCAGTACTTC. It encodes CASSPPRAVHYEQYF. Complete variable domain (other parts from reference TRBV7-2 and TRBJ2-7): GAGVSQSPSNKVTEKGKDVELRCDPISGHTALYWYRQSLGQGLEFLIYFQGNSAPDKSGLPSDRFSAERTGGSVSTLTIQRTQQEDSAVYLCASSPPRAVHYEQYFGPGTRLTVT.

The CDR3 loop reads CASRIDGGAYNEQFF. The CDR3 bases are TGTGCCAGCAGAATCGACGGGGGGGCCTACAATGAGCAGTTCTTC. This chain uses TRBV5-4 with TRBJ2-1; TRBD2 aligns across 8 bases. J was trimmed by 2 bases and V by 5 bases; bases with no gene match: 6. In germline, CDR1 is SGHNT, CDR2 YYREEE (reference sequence). The length of the CDR3 is 15 residues.

The J gene is TRBJ1-3, the V gene TRBV18; D perhaps matches TRBD1 (5 bases). This CDR3 has 15 amino acids. The germline V gene has CDR1 KGHSH and CDR2 LQKENI. V was clipped by 6 bases and J by 2 bases, with 14 bases between them. CDR3 bases: TGTGCCAGCTCGCAGACCGAGGGGCCTGGAAACACCATATATTTT. Amino acid sequence: CASSQTEGPGNTIYF.

This clone was seen a single time. The chain's CDR3 is CASSIDPPGQVAQPQHF. The CDR3 DNA reads as TGTGCCAGTAGTATAGACCCCCCGGGACAGGTTGCACAGCCCCAGCATTTT. This chain uses TRBV19 with TRBJ1-5, with 8 bases aligning to TRBD1. Per germline, CDR1 LNHDA and CDR2 SQIVND (reference sequence). The V and J ends lost 0 bases and 7 bases, in that order; junction bases with no gene match: 11. The CDR3 runs 17 residues.

This clone was found a few times. The DNA of the CDR3 is TGCACCAGCAGCCCCGTGGCGGGAGTTGTGTACGAGCAGTACTTC. This sequence encodes CTSSPVAGVVYEQYF. J is TRBJ2-7 and V is TRBV1; the D call of TRBD2 is as the table states it, not checked on the DNA. TRBV1 is a pseudogene segment. The CDR3 sequence is 15 residues long.

The chain recombines TRBV6-5 with TRBJ2-1; D is perhaps TRBD2 (6 bases). The germline V gene encodes CDR1 MNHEY and CDR2 SVGAGI. The ends were cut back, 0 bases at V and 7 bases at J, with 10 bases in the middle. The length of the CDR3 is 14 residues. The CDR3 DNA sequence: TGTGCCAGCAGTTACTCGGAGGGCTTGAATGAGCAGTTCTTC. Translating it yields CASSYSEGLNEQFF.

This sequence joins TRBV2 and TRBJ2-3, with D perhaps matching TRBD2 (6 bases). The V and J ends lost 11 bases and 0 bases respectively, with 9 bases between them. The CDR3 is made up of 12 amino acids. Germline V CDR1 and CDR2: SNHLY, FYNNEI. The CDR3 spells CAEGRSTDTQYF. DNA of the CDR3: TGTGCCGAGGGGAGGAGCACAGATACGCAGTATTTT. Filled out from reference TRBV2 and TRBJ2-3, the complete variable domain reads EPEVTQTPSHQVTQMGQEVILRCVPISNHLYFYWYRQILGQKVEFLVSFYNNEISEKSEIFDDQFSVERPDGSNFTLKIRSTKLEDSAMYFCAEGRSTDTQYFGPGTRLTVL.

The genes are TRBV28 and TRBJ1-4; no firm D call. This CDR3 is built from 15 residues. Per germline, CDR1 MDHEN and CDR2 SYDVKM. The germline V and J ends were trimmed by 0 bases and 2 bases, with 7 bases remaining between them. CDR3 sequence: CASSLWGGTNEKLFF. In nucleotides, the CDR3 is TGTGCCAGCAGTTTATGGGGTGGGACTAATGAAAAACTGTTTTTT.

Comments on this clone: A junction boundary mismatches the germline segment, possibly from a read error. This sample includes further DNA sequences coding for the same CDR3. The rearrangement joins TRBV14 to TRBJ2-1; the match to TRBD2 covers 9 bases. CDR1 SGHDN and CDR2 FVKESK come from the germline V gene. The CDR3 is 16 amino acids. CDR3 loop: CASSPVRASGMGEQFF. Here the CDR3 DNA reads TGCGCCAGCAGCCCCGTCCGAGCTAGCGGGATGGGGGAGCAGTTCTTC.

This clone was detected once. The DNA of the CDR3 is TGTGCCAGCAGAGACGGTGGTGGGTCCTACGAGCAGTACTTC. Amino acid sequence: CASRDGGGSYEQYF. The V call is TRBV27, the J call TRBJ2-7; D remains ambiguous. V was pared by 6 bases and J by 1 base, with 13 bases between. Germline CDR1 and CDR2: MNHEY and SMNVEV (reference sequence). The CDR3 length is 14 residues.

The chain is built from TRBV11-3 and TRBJ2-7; D gene unclear. Trimming cost V 5 bases and J 2 bases, with 13 bases left between them. The CDR3 has 14 amino acids. In germline, CDR1 is SGHNT, CDR2 YENEEA. CDR3 bases: TGTGCCAGCAGCCCATCCCGGGCACCCTACGAGCAGTACTTC. This encodes CASSPSRAPYEQYF.

The rearrangement joins TRBV30 to TRBJ1-2; D ambiguous. CDR1 is GTSNPN and CDR2 is SVGIG in the germline V gene (reference sequence). V lost 1 base to trimming and J lost 0 bases, with 9 bases between them. The CDR3 totals 14 residues. The chain's CDR3 is CAWSGVQSNYGYTF. CDR3 DNA sequence: TGTGCCTGGAGTGGGGTACAGTCTAACTATGGCTACACCTTC.

V usage is TRBV27 and J usage is TRBJ1-1; the match to TRBD1 covers 8 bases. This CDR3 is built from 16 residues. The V gene's germline CDR1 is MNHEY and CDR2 SMNVEV (reference sequence). V shed 5 bases and J 4 bases; nucleotides not matched to a gene: 12. The CDR3 spells CASSKTLQGGVTEAFF. The CDR3 nucleotides are TGTGCCAGCAGTAAGACCTTACAGGGGGGAGTCACTGAAGCTTTCTTT.

This chain joins TRBV5-6 and TRBJ1-1, with D unresolved. The germline V gene encodes CDR1 SGHDT and CDR2 YYEEEE. This CDR3 comprises 13 residues. The V end was cut by 2 bases, the J end by 2 bases, with 7 bases between. The CDR3 coding sequence is TGTGCCAGCAGCTTTTTGTCCAACACTGAAGCTTTCTTT. The encoded protein is CASSFLSNTEAFF.

The V call is TRBV4-2, the J call TRBJ2-1, with TRBD2 matching 9 bases. The CDR3 runs to 16 residues. Germline assignment: CDR1 LGHNA and CDR2 YNFKEQ. Unmatched junction bases numbered 2, after V lost 0 bases and J lost 2 bases. As DNA, the CDR3 is TGTGCCAGCAGCCAAGACCTAGCGGGAACCTACAATGAGCAGTTCTTC. Protein product: CASSQDLAGTYNEQFF.

The genes are TRBV5-1 and TRBJ2-7; TRBD2 matches at 7 bases. Germline values: CDR1 SGHRS, CDR2 YFSETQ. The CDR3 is 14 residues long. V trimming: 4 bases; J trimming: 6 bases; junction bases outside the gene matches: 10. DNA for the CDR3: TGCGCCAGCAGCCCCCCGGGACTAAGGGGCGAGCAGTACTTC. It encodes CASSPPGLRGEQYF.